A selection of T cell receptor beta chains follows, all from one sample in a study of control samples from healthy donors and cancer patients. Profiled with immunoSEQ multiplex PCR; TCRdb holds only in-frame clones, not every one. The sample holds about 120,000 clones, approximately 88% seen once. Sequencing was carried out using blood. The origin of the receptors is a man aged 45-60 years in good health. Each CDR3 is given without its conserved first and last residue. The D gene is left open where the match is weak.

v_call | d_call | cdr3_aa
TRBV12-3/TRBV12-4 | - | ASRGMSGNTIY
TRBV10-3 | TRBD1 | AISETGARYGYT
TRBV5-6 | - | ASSLVGSTYYGYT
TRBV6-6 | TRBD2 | ASSRLIAGGKLADTQY
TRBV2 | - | ASNSGDTQY
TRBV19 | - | ASSRGGFNEQF
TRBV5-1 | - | ASSQNQLRVDGYT
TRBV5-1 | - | ASSLGPELFHEQY
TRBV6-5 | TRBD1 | ASSYGQGNEQF
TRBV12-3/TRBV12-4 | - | ASTTVGEGYT
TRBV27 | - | ASSSTGSSYNEQF
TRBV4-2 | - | ASSQGTANEQF
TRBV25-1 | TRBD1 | ASRLSPQGANTEAF
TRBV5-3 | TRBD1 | ARSLEGQGAVEQY
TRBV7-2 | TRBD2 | ASSLGRGGLETQY
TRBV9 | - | ASSAPEWREETQY
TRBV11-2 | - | ASSFDQASPLH
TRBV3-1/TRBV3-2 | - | ASSLSQGGGETQY
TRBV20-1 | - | SASVPAVPEAF
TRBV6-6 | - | ASSYDAAGTQY